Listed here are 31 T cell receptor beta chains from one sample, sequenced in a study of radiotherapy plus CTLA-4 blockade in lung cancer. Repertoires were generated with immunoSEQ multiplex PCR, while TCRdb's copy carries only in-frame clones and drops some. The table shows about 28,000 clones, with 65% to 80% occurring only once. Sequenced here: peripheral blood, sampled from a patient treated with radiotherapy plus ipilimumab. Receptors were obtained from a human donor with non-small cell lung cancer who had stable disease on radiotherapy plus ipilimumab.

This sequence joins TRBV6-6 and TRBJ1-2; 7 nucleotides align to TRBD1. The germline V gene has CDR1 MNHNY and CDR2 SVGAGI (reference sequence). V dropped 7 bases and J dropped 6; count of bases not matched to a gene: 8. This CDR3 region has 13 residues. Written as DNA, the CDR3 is TGTGCCAGCAACCCGGGACAGAGGGATGGCTACACCTTC. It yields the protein CASNPGQRDGYTF.

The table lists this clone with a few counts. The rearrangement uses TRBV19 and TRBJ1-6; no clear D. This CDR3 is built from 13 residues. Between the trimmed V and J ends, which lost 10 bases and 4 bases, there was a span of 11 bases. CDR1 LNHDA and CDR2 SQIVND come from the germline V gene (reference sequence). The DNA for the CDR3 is TGTGCCACCGCAGATAATTATAATTCACCCCTCCACTTT. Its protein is CATADNYNSPLHF.

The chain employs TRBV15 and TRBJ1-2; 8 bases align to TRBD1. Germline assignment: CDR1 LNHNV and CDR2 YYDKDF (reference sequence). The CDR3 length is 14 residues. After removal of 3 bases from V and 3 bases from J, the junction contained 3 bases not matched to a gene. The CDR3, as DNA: TGTGCCACCAGCAGGGGGGGACAGGACTATGGCTACACCTTC. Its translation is CATSRGGQDYGYTF.

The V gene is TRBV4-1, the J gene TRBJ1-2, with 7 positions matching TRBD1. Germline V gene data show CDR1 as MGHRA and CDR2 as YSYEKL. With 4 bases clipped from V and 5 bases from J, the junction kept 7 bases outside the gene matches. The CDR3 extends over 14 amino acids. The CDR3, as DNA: TGCGCCAGCAGCCCCGAAGGGGGCTATTATGGCTACACCTTC. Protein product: CASSPEGGYYGYTF.

CDR3 sequence: CASSLEEQGARAAMNTEAFF. Written as DNA, the CDR3 is TGCGCCAGCAGCTTGGAAGAACAGGGGGCGCGGGCCGCTATGAACACTGAAGCTTTCTTT. The chain joins TRBV5-1 to TRBJ1-1; 9 bases agree with TRBD1. The germline CDR1 and CDR2 sequences are SGHRS and YFSETQ. This CDR3 is 20 amino acids long. Trimming cost V 0 bases and J 0 bases; bases outside gene matches: 15.

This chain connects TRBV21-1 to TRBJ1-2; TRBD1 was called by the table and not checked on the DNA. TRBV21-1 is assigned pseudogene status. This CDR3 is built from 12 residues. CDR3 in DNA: TGTGCCAGCAGCAAGGATTCAGGGGGGAACACCTTC. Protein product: CASSKDSGGNTF.

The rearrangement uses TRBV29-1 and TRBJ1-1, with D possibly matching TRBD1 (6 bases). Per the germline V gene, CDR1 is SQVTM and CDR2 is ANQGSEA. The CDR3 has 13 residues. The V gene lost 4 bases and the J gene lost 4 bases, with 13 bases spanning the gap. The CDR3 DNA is TGCAGCGTTGGATACAGGGATGGCACTGAAGCTTTCTTT. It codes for CSVGYRDGTEAFF.

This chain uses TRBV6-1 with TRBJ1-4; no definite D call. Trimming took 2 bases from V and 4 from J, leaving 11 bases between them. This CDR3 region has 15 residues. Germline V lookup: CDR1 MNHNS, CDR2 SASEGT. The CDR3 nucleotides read TGTGCCAGCAGTGAAACGAGGGCCGATAATGAAAAACTGTTTTTT. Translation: CASSETRADNEKLFF.

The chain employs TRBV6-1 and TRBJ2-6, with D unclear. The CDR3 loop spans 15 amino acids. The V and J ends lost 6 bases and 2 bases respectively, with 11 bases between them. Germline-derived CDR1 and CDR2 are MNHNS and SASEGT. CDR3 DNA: TGTGCCAGCAGGCTCGGGTGGGCTGGGGCCAACGTCCTGACTTTC. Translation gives CASRLGWAGANVLTF.

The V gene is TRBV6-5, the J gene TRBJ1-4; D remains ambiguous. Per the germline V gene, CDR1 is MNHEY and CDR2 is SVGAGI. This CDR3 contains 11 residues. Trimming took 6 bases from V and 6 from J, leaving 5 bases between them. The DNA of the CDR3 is TGTGCCAGCAGGAATGATGAAAAACTGTTTTTT. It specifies CASRNDEKLFF.

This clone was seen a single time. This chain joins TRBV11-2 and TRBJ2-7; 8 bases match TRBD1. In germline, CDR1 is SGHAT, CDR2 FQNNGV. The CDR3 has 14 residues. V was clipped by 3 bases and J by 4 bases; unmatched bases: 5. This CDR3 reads CASSLDGTGYEQYV. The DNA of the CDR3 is TGTGCCAGCAGCTTGGATGGGACAGGTTACGAGCAGTACGTC.

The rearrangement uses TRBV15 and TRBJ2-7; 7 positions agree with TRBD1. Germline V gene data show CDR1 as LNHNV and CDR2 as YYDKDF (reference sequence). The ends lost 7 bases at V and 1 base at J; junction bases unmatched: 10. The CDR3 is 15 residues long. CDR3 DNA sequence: TGTGCCACCAAGCGAGAGCAGGGGGTTTCCTACGAGCAGTACTTC. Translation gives CATKREQGVSYEQYF.

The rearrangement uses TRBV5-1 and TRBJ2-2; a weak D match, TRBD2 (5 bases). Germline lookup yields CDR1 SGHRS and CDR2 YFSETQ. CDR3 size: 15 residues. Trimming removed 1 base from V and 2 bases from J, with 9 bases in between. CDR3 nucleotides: TGCGCCAGCAGCTTGACCGGGAAAAACACCGGGGAGCTGTTTTTT. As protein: CASSLTGKNTGELFF.

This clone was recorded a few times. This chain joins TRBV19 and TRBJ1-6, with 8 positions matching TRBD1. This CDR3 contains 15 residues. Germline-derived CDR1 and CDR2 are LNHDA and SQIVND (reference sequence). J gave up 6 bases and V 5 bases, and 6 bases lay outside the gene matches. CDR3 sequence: CASSPGQGPNSPLHF. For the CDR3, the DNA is TGTGCCAGTAGTCCCGGACAGGGCCCTAATTCACCCCTCCACTTT.

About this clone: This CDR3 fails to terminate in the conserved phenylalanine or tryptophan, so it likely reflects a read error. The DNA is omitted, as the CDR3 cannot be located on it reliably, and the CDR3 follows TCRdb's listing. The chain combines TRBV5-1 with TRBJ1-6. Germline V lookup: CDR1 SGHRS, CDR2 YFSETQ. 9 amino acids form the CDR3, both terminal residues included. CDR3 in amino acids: CASSRTREL.

This CDR3 reads CASSDGTGGNTEAFF. The CDR3 region has the DNA TGCGCCAGCAGTGACGGGACAGGGGGCAACACTGAAGCTTTCTTT. The chain uses TRBV10-1 and TRBJ1-1, with 12 bases aligning to TRBD1. This CDR3 has 15 residues. CDR1 is WNHNN, CDR2 SYGVQD, per germline (reference sequence). V lost 3 bases to trimming and J lost 2 bases; unmatched junction nucleotides: 1.

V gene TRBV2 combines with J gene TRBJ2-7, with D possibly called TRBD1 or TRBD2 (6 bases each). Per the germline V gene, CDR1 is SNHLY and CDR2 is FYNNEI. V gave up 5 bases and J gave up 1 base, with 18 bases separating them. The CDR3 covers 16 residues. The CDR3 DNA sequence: TGTGCCAGCAGTCCCCCTACCGGAGGGGGGTCCTACGAGCAGTACTTC. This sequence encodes CASSPPTGGGSYEQYF.

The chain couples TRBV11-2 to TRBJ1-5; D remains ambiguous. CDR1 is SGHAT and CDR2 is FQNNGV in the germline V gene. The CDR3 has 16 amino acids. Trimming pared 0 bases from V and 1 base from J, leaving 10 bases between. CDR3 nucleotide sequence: TGTGCCAGCAGCTTAGAGGTAGGGTTGAGCAATCAGCCCCAGCATTTT. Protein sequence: CASSLEVGLSNQPQHF.

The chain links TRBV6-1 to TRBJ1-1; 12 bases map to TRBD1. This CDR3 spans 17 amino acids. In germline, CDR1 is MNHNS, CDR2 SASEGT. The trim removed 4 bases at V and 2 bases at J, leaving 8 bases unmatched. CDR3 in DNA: TGTGCCAGCAGTGGGGGGAGGGACAGGGGGCTAAACACTGAAGCTTTCTTT. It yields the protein CASSGGRDRGLNTEAFF.

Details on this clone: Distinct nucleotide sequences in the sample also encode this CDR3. CDR3 region: CASSPRDSKGEKLFF. CDR3 DNA sequence: TGTGCCAGCTCACCAAGGGACAGTAAAGGTGAAAAACTGTTTTTT. The chain links TRBV18 to TRBJ1-4, with TRBD1 matching over 7 bases. The V segment lost 2 bases and the J segment 7 bases; nucleotides outside the gene matches: 7. The germline V gene has CDR1 KGHSH and CDR2 LQKENI. There are 15 residues in the CDR3. Full variable domain (rest looked up from reference TRBV18 and TRBJ1-4): NAGVMQNPRHLVRRRGQEARLRCSPMKGHSHVYWYRQLPEEGLKFMVYLQKENIIDESGMPKERFSAEFPKEGPSILRIQQVVRGDSAAYFCASSPRDSKGEKLFFGSGTQLSVL.

The CDR3 spells CASSPPRGAGGEAFF. The CDR3 DNA reads as TGTGCCAGCAGCCCGCCGAGGGGGGCTGGCGGTGAAGCTTTCTTT. The V gene is TRBV7-9, the J gene TRBJ1-1, with a weak D call TRBD1 (6 bases). Between the trimmed V and J ends, which lost 5 bases and 7 bases, there was a span of 20 bases. This CDR3 comprises 15 residues. Germline V gene sequence: CDR1 SEHNR, CDR2 FQNEAQ (reference sequence).

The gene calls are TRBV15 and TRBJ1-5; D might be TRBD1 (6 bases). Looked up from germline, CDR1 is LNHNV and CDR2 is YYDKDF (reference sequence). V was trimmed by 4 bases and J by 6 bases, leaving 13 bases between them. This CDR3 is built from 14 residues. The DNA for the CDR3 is TGTGCCACCAGCACACAGGGTGGTCGTCAGCCCCAGCATTTT. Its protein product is CATSTQGGRQPQHF.

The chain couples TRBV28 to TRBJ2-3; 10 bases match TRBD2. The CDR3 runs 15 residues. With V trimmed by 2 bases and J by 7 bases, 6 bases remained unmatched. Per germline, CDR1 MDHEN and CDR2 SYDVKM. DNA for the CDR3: TGTGCCAGCAGTTTACTAGCGGGGGATGGAAATACGCAGTATTTT. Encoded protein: CASSLLAGDGNTQYF.

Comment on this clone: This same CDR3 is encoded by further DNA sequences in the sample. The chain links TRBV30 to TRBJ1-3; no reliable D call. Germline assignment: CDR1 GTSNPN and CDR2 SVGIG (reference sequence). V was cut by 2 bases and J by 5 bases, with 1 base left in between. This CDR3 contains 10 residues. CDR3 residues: CAWSRNTIYF. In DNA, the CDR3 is TGTGCCTGGAGTCGAAACACCATATATTTT.

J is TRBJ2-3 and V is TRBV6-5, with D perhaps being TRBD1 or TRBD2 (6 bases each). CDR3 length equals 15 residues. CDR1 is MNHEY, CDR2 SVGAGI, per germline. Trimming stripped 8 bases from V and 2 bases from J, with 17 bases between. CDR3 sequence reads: CASLPGADLTDTQYF. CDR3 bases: TGTGCCAGCCTCCCGGGGGCAGACCTCACAGATACGCAGTATTTT.

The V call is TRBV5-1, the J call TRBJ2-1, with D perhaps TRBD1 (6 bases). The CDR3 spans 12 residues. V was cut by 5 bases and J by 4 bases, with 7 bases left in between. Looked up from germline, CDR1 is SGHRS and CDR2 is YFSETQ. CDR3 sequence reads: CASRGAYNEQFF. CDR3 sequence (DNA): TGCGCCAGCAGGGGGGCATACAATGAGCAGTTCTTC.

The CDR3 nucleotides are TGCGCCACCACGATGGAAGGAGGCTCCTACAATGAGCAGTTCTTC. Protein product: CATTMEGGSYNEQFF. The J gene is TRBJ2-1, the V gene TRBV10-2; perhaps TRBD2 as D (5 bases). This CDR3 contains 15 residues. Germline loops: CDR1 WSHSY, CDR2 SAAADI. Trimming removed 10 bases at V and 0 bases at J, with 16 bases between.

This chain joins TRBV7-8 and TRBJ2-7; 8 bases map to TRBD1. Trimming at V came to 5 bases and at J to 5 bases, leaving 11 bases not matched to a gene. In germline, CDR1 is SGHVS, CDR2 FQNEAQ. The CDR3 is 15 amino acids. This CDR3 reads CASSLSPQGANEQYV. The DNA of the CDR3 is TGTGCCAGCAGCCTCAGCCCTCAGGGGGCCAACGAGCAGTACGTC.

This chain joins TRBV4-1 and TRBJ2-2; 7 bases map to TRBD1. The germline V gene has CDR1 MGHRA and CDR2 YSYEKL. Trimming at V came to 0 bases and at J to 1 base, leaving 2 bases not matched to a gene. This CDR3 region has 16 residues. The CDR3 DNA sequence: TGCGCCAGCAGCCAAGAGACAGGGCAGAACACCGGGGAGCTGTTTTTT. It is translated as CASSQETGQNTGELFF.

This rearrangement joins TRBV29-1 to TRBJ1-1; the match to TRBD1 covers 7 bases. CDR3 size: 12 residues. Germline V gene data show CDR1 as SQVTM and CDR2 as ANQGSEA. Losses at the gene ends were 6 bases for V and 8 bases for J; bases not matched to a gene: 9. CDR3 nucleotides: TGCAGCGTCGCCCCGGGACAGATAGAAGCTTTCTTT. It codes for CSVAPGQIEAFF.

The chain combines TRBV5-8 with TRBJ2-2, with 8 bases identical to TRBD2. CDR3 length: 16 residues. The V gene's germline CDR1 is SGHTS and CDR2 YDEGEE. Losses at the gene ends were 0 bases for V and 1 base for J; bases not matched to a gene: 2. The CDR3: CASSLDLAGNTGELFF. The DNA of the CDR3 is TGTGCCAGCAGCTTGGACCTAGCGGGGAACACCGGGGAGCTGTTTTTT.